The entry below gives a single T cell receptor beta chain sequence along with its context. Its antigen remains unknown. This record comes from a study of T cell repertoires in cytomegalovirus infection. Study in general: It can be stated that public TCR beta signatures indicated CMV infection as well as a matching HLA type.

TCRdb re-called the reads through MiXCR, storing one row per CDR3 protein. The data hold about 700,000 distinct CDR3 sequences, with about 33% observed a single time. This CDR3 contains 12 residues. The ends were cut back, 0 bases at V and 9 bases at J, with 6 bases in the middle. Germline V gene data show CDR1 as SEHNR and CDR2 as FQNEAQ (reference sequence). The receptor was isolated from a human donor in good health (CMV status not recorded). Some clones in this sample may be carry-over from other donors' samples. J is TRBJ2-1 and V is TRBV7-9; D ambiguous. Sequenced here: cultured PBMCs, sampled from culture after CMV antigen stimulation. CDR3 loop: CASSLAISEQFF. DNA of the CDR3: TGTGCCAGCAGCTTAGCGATCTCTGAGCAGTTCTTC.